This T cell receptor (beta chain) was captured by sequencing in a study of CD8 T cells in ankylosing spondylitis. General study results and limits: Seemingly distinctive of ankylosing spondylitis blood was a TCR beta motif formed by eight highly homologous variants. The clones that were linked to disease were reported to be significantly enriched in matched synovial fluid samples from ankylosing spondylitis patients.

For this clonotype: Its specificity is unknown.

In TCRdb, the 5' RACE reads were re-called with MiXCR into one record per CDR3 protein. The sample records some 840,000 distinct CDR3 sequences, 12% being singletons. V was pared by 0 bases and J by 0 bases, with 13 bases between. Germline CDR1 is LGHNA and CDR2 is YSLEER. This CDR3 is built from 17 residues. Sequenced material: blood, either unsorted or a sorted T cell fraction (not recorded which). V usage is TRBV4-3 and J usage is TRBJ2-3, with D perhaps TRBD2 (5 bases). This TCR came from a male donor with ankylosing spondylitis. CDR3 DNA: TGCGCCAGCAGCCAAGATCGGAGCGGATCTAGCACAGATACGCAGTATTTT. It specifies CASSQDRSGSSTDTQYF.